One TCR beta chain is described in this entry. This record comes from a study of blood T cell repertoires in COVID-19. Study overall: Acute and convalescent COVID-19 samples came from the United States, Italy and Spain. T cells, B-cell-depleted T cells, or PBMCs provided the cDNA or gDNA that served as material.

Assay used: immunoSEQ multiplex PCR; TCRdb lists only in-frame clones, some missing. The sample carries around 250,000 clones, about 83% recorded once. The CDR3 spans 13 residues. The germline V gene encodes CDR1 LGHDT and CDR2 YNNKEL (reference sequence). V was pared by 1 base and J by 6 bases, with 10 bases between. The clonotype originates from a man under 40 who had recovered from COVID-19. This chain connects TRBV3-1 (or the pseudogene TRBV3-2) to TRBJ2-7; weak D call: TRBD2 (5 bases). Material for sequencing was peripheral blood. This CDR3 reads CASSQARGSEQYF. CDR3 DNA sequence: TGTGCCAGCAGCCAAGCCCGAGGGTCCGAGCAGTACTTC.